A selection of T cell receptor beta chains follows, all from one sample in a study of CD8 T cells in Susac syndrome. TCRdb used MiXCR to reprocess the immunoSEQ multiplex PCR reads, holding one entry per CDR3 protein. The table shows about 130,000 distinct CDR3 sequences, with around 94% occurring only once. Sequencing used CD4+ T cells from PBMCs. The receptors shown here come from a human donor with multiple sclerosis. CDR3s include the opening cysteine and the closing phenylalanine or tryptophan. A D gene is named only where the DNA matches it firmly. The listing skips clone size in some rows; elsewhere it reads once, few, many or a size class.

CAWSRGITGELFF TGTGCCTGGAGTAGAGGGATCACCGGGGAGCTGTTTTTT TRBV30 NA NA TRBJ2-2
CASSLEPYEQYF TGTGCCAGCAGTTTAGAGCCCTACGAGCAGTACTTC TRBV12-3/TRBV12-4 NA NA TRBJ2-7
CAWMPETANSPLHF TGTGCCTGGATGCCTGAGACAGCTAATTCACCCCTCCACTTT TRBV30 NA NA TRBJ1-6
CASRRQEGTSDYGYTF TGTGCCAGCAGACGACAGGAAGGGACGTCTGACTATGGCTACACCTTC TRBV6-6 NA NA TRBJ1-2
CASSIEGVFETQYF TGTGCCAGTAGTATAGAGGGAGTGTTCGAGACCCAGTACTTC TRBV19 NA NA TRBJ2-5
CASSYRTGGTTGELFF TGTGCCAGCAGTTACCGGACAGGGGGAACCACCGGGGAGCTGTTTTTT TRBV2 TRBD1 NA TRBJ2-2
CASSQGNRRGVNTEAFF TGTGCCAGCAGCCAAGGCAATCGTCGTGGGGTGAACACTGAAGCTTTCTTT TRBV4-2 NA once TRBJ1-1
CASTDASYEQYF TGTGCCAGTACAGACGCCTCCTACGAGCAGTACTTC TRBV19 NA once TRBJ2-7
CASSQSLSSTGDKRTEAFF TGCGCCAGCAGCCAAAGCCTCTCCAGTACCGGGGACAAGCGCACTGAAGCTTTCTTT TRBV4-1 NA NA TRBJ1-1
CASEGQGAGTEAFF TGTGCCAGCGAGGGCCAGGGGGCAGGCACTGAAGCTTTCTTT TRBV6-5 TRBD1 NA TRBJ1-1
CASSGQGQKEKLFF TGTGCCAGCAGCGGACAGGGTCAAAAGGAAAAACTGTTTTTT TRBV7-6 TRBD1 NA TRBJ1-4
CAISDDRYTEAFF TGTGCCATCAGTGACGACAGATACACTGAAGCTTTCTTT TRBV10-3 NA NA TRBJ1-1
CASRGEPRGYTF TGTGCCAGCAGGGGAGAGCCTCGTGGCTACACCTTC TRBV28 NA NA TRBJ1-2
CAWSVGAFVYEQYF TGTGCCTGGAGTGTAGGAGCTTTTGTCTACGAGCAGTACTTC TRBV30 NA NA TRBJ2-7
CSAGTRFTEAFF TGCAGTGCTGGAACCCGTTTCACTGAAGCTTTCTTT TRBV20-1 NA once TRBJ1-1
CASSLALTGPSTDTQYF TGTGCCAGCAGCTTAGCTCTGACAGGCCCTAGCACAGATACGCAGTATTTT TRBV7-2 NA NA TRBJ2-3
CASSQEGGYSYEQYF TGTGCCAGCAGCCAAGAGGGCGGCTACTCCTACGAGCAGTACTTC TRBV3-1 NA NA TRBJ2-7
CAWSLSLDNSPLHF TGTGCCTGGAGCCTGAGTCTGGATAATTCACCCCTCCACTTT TRBV30 NA NA TRBJ1-6
CASSYSKGARTEAFF TGTGCCAGCAGTTACTCGAAGGGGGCGCGCACTGAAGCTTTCTTT TRBV6-2/TRBV6-3 TRBD1 NA TRBJ1-1
CATRMDSGNTIYF TGTGCCACCCGGATGGACTCTGGAAACACCATATATTTT TRBV10-3 NA NA TRBJ1-3
CAWSVGDRGGQPQHF TGTGCCTGGAGTGTAGGGGACAGGGGTGGTCAGCCCCAGCATTTT TRBV30 TRBD1 NA TRBJ1-5